The 13 T cell receptor beta chains presented below share a single source sample, sequenced in a study of response to subunit inactivated influenza vaccine. TCRdb ran MiXCR on the RT-PCR reads and lists one entry per CDR3 protein. The table shows 400,000 to 550,000 distinct CDR3 sequences, with 25% occurring only once. Sequenced material: CD4+ T cells sorted from PBMCs, taken 5 days after vaccination. All receptors come from a man aged 45-65 years who received an inactivated influenza vaccine.

V and J are TRBV18 and TRBJ1-2, with TRBD1 matching over 7 bases. V was clipped by 2 bases and J by 6 bases; unmatched bases: 9. The CDR3 length is 15 residues. Germline CDR1 is KGHSH and CDR2 is LQKENI. The CDR3 here is CASSPARAGGNGYTF. The CDR3, as DNA: TGTGCCAGCTCACCAGCTCGCGCAGGGGGGAATGGCTACACCTTC.

The chain joins TRBV7-2 to TRBJ2-1, with no clear D. The germline CDR1 and CDR2 sequences are SGHTA and FQGNSA. This CDR3 spans 14 amino acids. Between the trimmed V and J ends, which lost 2 bases and 3 bases, there was a span of 8 bases. The CDR3: CASSLNGIYNEQFF. The CDR3, as DNA: TGTGCCAGCAGCTTAAATGGGATCTACAATGAGCAGTTCTTC.

This chain uses TRBV6-2 or TRBV6-3 with TRBJ2-7, with TRBD1 as a possible D gene (6 bases). The CDR3 extends over 15 amino acids. Between the trimmed V and J ends, which lost 6 bases and 5 bases, there was a span of 20 bases. CDR1 is MNHEY, CDR2 SVGEGT, per germline. CDR3 sequence: CASRDPGTSKDEQYF. The CDR3 nucleotides are TGTGCCAGCAGGGACCCCGGGACAAGCAAAGACGAGCAGTACTTC.

The chain has TRBV12-3 or TRBV12-4 and TRBJ2-7; 8 nucleotides match TRBD1. Trimming at V came to 6 bases and at J to 6 bases, leaving 13 bases not matched to a gene. This CDR3 has 15 amino acids. The CDR3 bases are TGTGCCAGCAGACCGGGACAGGTAATGATAGGCGAGCAGTACTTC. This translates into CASRPGQVMIGEQYF.

The gene calls are TRBV7-2 and TRBJ1-3; no firm D call. The CDR3 runs 11 residues. V gave up 6 bases and J gave up 13 bases, with 13 bases separating them. Germline V gives CDR1 SGHTA, CDR2 FQGNSA. The CDR3: CASRTDAVIYF. In DNA form, the CDR3 reads TGTGCCAGCAGAACTGATGCGGTAATATATTTT.

This clonotype was found a few times. This chain joins TRBV29-1 and TRBJ2-3; no reliable D call. The CDR3 is 12 amino acids. Germline CDR1 and CDR2: SQVTM and ANQGSEA. V was pared by 5 bases and J by 5 bases, with 11 bases between. For the CDR3, the DNA is TGCAGCGTTACCTTCCCGGGAGATACGCAGTATTTT. Translating it yields CSVTFPGDTQYF.

The chain couples TRBV28 to TRBJ2-7; D gene uncertain. CDR3 length: 15 amino acids. Deletions cut 6 bases from V and 6 bases from J, with 21 bases between. Germline CDR1 is MDHEN and CDR2 is SYDVKM. The CDR3 sequence is CASRSQTSVVLEQYF. CDR3 sequence (DNA): TGTGCCAGCAGGTCCCAGACGTCGGTCGTCCTCGAGCAGTACTTC.

This clonotype has a handful of counts. For the CDR3, the DNA is TGCGCCAGCAGCTTGGAAGGGAAAAAAGTCGATGAGCAGTTCTTC. It translates to CASSLEGKKVDEQFF. V usage is TRBV5-1 and J usage is TRBJ2-1; D is uncertain. Trimming took 0 bases from V and 8 from J, leaving 15 bases between them. Germline CDR1 reads SGHRS; CDR2 reads YFSETQ. The CDR3 has 15 amino acids.

The V call is TRBV20-1, the J call TRBJ2-7; TRBD1 is a possible D gene (5 bases). This CDR3 has 13 amino acids. The germline gives CDR1 DFQATT, CDR2 SNEGSKA (reference sequence). Trimming removed 5 bases at V and 7 bases at J, with 18 bases between. The CDR3 DNA reads as TGCAGTGCTGGCTGGCTGGACATTGGAGAGCAGTACTTC. It codes for CSAGWLDIGEQYF.

The V gene is TRBV10-3, the J gene TRBJ1-3; weak D call: TRBD1 (5 bases). The germline V gene has CDR1 ENHRY and CDR2 SYGVKD. V lost 3 bases and J 7 bases, leaving 16 bases between the germline ends. The CDR3 sequence is 15 residues long. CDR3 loop: CAISEPGRKRNTIYF. CDR3 coding DNA: TGTGCCATCAGTGAACCGGGGCGTAAGAGGAACACCATATATTTT.

This clonotype was counted between two and nine times. The rearrangement joins TRBV7-8 to TRBJ1-1; unclear D gene. The germline gives CDR1 SGHVS, CDR2 FQNEAQ. CDR3 length equals 15 residues. V lost 1 base and J lost 2, with 11 bases in between. DNA for the CDR3: TGTGCCAGCAGCTTAGTTCTGGGAGGTAACACTGAAGCTTTCTTT. Its protein is CASSLVLGGNTEAFF.

This clonotype has ten or more counts. This sequence joins TRBV12-3 or TRBV12-4 and TRBJ2-5; D is unclear. Trimming removed 3 bases from V and 5 bases from J, with 7 bases in between. The CDR3 has 12 amino acids. CDR3 DNA sequence: TGTGCCAGCAGTTTTCATGGGGAGACCCAGTACTTC. Translated, it gives CASSFHGETQYF.

The chain carries TRBV7-6 and TRBJ1-1; possible D gene TRBD1, 6 bases. Trimming shortened V by 5 bases and J by 4 bases, and 17 bases separated the two germline ends. Germline V gene lookup returns CDR1 SGHVS and CDR2 FNYEAQ. The CDR3 length is 15 residues. The CDR3: CASSATGGAVTEAFF. CDR3 DNA: TGTGCCAGCAGCGCAACGGGGGGGGCGGTCACTGAAGCTTTCTTT.